Below are 29 T cell receptor beta chains sequenced from a single sample in a study of shared clonotypes between healthy human individuals. Measured with immunoSEQ multiplex PCR; TCRdb has only the in-frame clones, and not every one. The table shows around 240,000 clones, with 50% to 80% occurring only once. The specimen sequenced was memory CD4+ T cells sorted from blood. The sample's subset: CD45RA-negative fraction. These receptors all come from a man aged 30 to 45 in good health.

This clone qualifies as medium-sized. The chain employs TRBV29-1 and TRBJ2-1; D remains ambiguous. Trimming left V 3 bases short and J 7 bases short, with 13 bases between. In germline, CDR1 is SQVTM, CDR2 ANQGSEA. The CDR3 is made up of 13 amino acids. The CDR3 here is CSVDLGSRNEQFF. The CDR3 DNA follows: TGCAGCGTTGATTTAGGCTCGAGGAATGAGCAGTTCTTC.

This clone was counted a single time. The germline gene is not matched at one end of the junction; a read error may be the cause. V is TRBV5-1 and J is TRBJ2-4; TRBD1 matches at 8 bases. The CDR3 has 13 residues. The germline CDR1 and CDR2 sequences are SGHRS and YFSETQ. The CDR3 bases are TGCGCCAGCAGCGGACAGGGCAAAGACATTCAGTACTTC. Translation: CASSGQGKDIQYF.

V gene TRBV19 combines with J gene TRBJ2-7; 8 nucleotides match TRBD1. V lost 4 bases to trimming and J lost 3 bases; unmatched junction nucleotides: 8. CDR1 LNHDA and CDR2 SQIVND come from the germline V gene (reference sequence). The length of the CDR3 is 15 residues. The DNA for the CDR3 is TGTGCCAGTAGTAGTACGGGACAGGCGAACTACGAGCAGTACTTC. This translates into CASSSTGQANYEQYF.

The V call is TRBV11-2, the J call TRBJ2-1, with 12 bases fitting TRBD2. V was clipped by 1 base and J by 6 bases; unmatched bases: 4. This CDR3 spans 16 amino acids. Germline values: CDR1 SGHAT, CDR2 FQNNGV. CDR3 residues: CASSLGRLAGANEQFF. The DNA of the CDR3 is TGTGCCAGCAGCTTAGGGCGACTAGCGGGAGCCAATGAGCAGTTCTTC. The full variable domain, with the rest looked up from reference TRBV11-2 and TRBJ2-1, is EAGVAQSPRYKIIEKRQSVAFWCNPISGHATLYWYQQILGQGPKLLIQFQNNGVVDDSQLPKDRFSAERLKGVDSTLKIQPAKLEDSAVYLCASSLGRLAGANEQFFGPGTRLTVL.

The chain uses TRBV4-1 and TRBJ2-3, with TRBD2 matching over 8 bases. This CDR3 region has 16 residues. Looked up from germline, CDR1 is MGHRA and CDR2 is YSYEKL. Trimming cost V 4 bases and J 2 bases; bases outside gene matches: 8. The CDR3 region has the DNA TGCGCCAGCAGCCCGGGAACTAGCGGCCTCACAGATACGCAGTATTTT. It encodes CASSPGTSGLTDTQYF.

V usage is TRBV5-5 and J usage is TRBJ1-5; 7 positions match TRBD1. CDR3 length: 15 amino acids. Germline CDR1 reads SGHKS; CDR2 reads YYEKEE (reference sequence). V lost 3 bases and J lost 4; bases outside the gene matches: 7. The CDR3 reads CASSSRLTGNQPQHF. The CDR3 DNA reads as TGTGCCAGCAGCTCCCGGTTGACAGGGAATCAGCCCCAGCATTTT.

In regard to this clone: At one end, the junction sequence differs from germline, possibly due to a read error. The chain has TRBV27 and TRBJ2-5; 13 positions agree with TRBD2. This CDR3 contains 14 residues. Germline V CDR1 and CDR2: MNHEY, SMNVEV (reference sequence). Here the CDR3 DNA reads TGTGCCAGCAGTTCTGGACTAGCGGGAGACCGGGGACACTTC. Its translation: CASSSGLAGDRGHF.

The CDR3 DNA follows: TGTGCCAGCAGTTTCCGACAGGGAGCCAATGAGCAGTTCTTC. It encodes CASSFRQGANEQFF. V gene TRBV2 combines with J gene TRBJ2-1, with TRBD1 matching 7 bases. The CDR3 is made up of 14 amino acids. CDR1 and CDR2 from the germline V gene are SNHLY and FYNNEI. V was pared by 5 bases and J by 6 bases, with 7 bases of the junction left unmatched. The complete variable domain, with remaining parts taken from reference TRBV2 and TRBJ2-1, reads EPEVTQTPSHQVTQMGQEVILRCVPISNHLYFYWYRQILGQKVEFLVSFYNNEISEKSEIFDDQFSVERPDGSNFTLKIRSTKLEDSAMYFCASSFRQGANEQFFGPGTRLTVL.

The gene calls are TRBV11-1 and TRBJ2-7; D possibly corresponds to TRBD2 (5 bases). The CDR3 totals 14 residues. The germline V and J ends were trimmed by 0 bases and 3 bases, with 9 bases remaining between them. CDR1 is SGHAT, CDR2 FQDESV, per germline (reference sequence). This CDR3 reads CASSLAEDGYEQYF. The DNA of the CDR3 is TGTGCCAGCAGCTTAGCGGAGGATGGCTACGAGCAGTACTTC.

The genes are TRBV19 and TRBJ2-3; 10 bases are a match to TRBD2. V shed 8 bases and J 4 bases; nucleotides not matched to a gene: 15. Germline V lookup: CDR1 LNHDA, CDR2 SQIVND (reference sequence). This CDR3 spans 17 amino acids. CDR3 residues: CASSPGASGSVADTQYF. The CDR3 DNA reads TGTGCCAGTTCCCCAGGGGCTAGCGGGAGCGTGGCAGATACGCAGTATTTT.

The rearrangement joins TRBV11-3 to TRBJ2-3; 7 nucleotides align to TRBD2. After removal of 0 bases from V and 10 bases from J, the junction contained 10 bases not matched to a gene. In germline, CDR1 is SGHNT, CDR2 YENEEA. The length of the CDR3 is 15 residues. The CDR3 DNA reads as TGTGCCAGCAGCTTAGATATGCTAGCGGAGTCGGCGCAGTATTTT. This codes for CASSLDMLAESAQYF.

The gene calls are TRBV7-9 and TRBJ2-7; 9 nucleotides match TRBD1. The junction had 9 bases not matched to a gene; V was cut back by 5 bases and J by 4 bases. CDR1 is SEHNR and CDR2 is FQNEAQ in the germline V gene (reference sequence). The CDR3 contains 15 residues. The CDR3 sequence: CASSRPGQGSYEQYF. The CDR3 coding sequence is TGTGCCAGCAGCCGGCCGGGACAGGGTAGTTACGAGCAGTACTTC.

The chain couples TRBV4-3 to TRBJ2-1; maybe TRBD1 (6 bases). Germline lookup yields CDR1 LGHNA and CDR2 YSLEER. This CDR3 region has 22 residues. Trimming pared 2 bases from V and 2 bases from J, leaving 31 bases between. For the CDR3, the DNA is TGCGCCAGCAGCCAAAACCCTCTAAGCGTTGAGGGGACAAGGGACCCCTACAATGAGCAGTTCTTC. Its translation: CASSQNPLSVEGTRDPYNEQFF.

This clone was counted only a few times. The chain links TRBV14 to TRBJ2-5; D not certain. Per the germline V gene, CDR1 is SGHDN and CDR2 is FVKESK. The V gene lost 2 bases and the J gene lost 5 bases, with 12 bases spanning the gap. The CDR3 contains 14 residues. CDR3 bases: TGTGCCAGCAGCCAAATATCAAGTCAGGAGACCCAGTACTTC. Translation gives CASSQISSQETQYF.

The chain carries TRBV13 and TRBJ1-1, with 7 bases that match TRBD1. Germline assignment: CDR1 PRHDT and CDR2 FYEKMQ (reference sequence). This CDR3 comprises 15 residues. The J segment lost 8 bases and the V segment lost 5 bases, leaving 14 bases of the junction unmatched. CDR3 DNA: TGTGCCAGCAGCCCTAATCTAAGACAGGGAGGAGAAGCTTTCTTT. It is translated as CASSPNLRQGGEAFF.

Concerning this clone: At one end, the junction sequence differs from germline, possibly due to a read error. The gene calls are TRBV14 and TRBJ2-2; weak D call: TRBD1 (5 bases). Germline V gene data show CDR1 as SGHDN and CDR2 as FVKESK. The CDR3 runs 14 residues. CDR3 nucleotide sequence: TGTGCCAGCAGCAAAGACAGAACAGTCGGGGAGCTGTTTTTT. It is translated as CASSKDRTVGELFF.

The table lists this clone with a count of one. CDR3 protein: CASSEAPGQGSDTQYF. The CDR3 bases are TGCGCCAGCAGTGAGGCCCCGGGACAGGGATCAGATACGCAGTATTTT. The rearrangement joins TRBV10-1 to TRBJ2-3; TRBD1 agrees at 9 bases. Losses at the gene ends were 2 bases for V and 4 bases for J; bases not matched to a gene: 7. The CDR3 is 16 amino acids. Germline values: CDR1 WNHNN, CDR2 SYGVQD (reference sequence).

The chain uses TRBV7-6 and TRBJ2-7, with TRBD2 matching 7 bases. The CDR3 length is 17 residues. V lost 0 bases, J lost 6 bases, and 14 bases stayed unmatched. Germline-derived CDR1 and CDR2 are SGHVS and FNYEAQ. The CDR3 DNA is TGTGCCAGCAGCTTAGCCCCACTGAGAGGGAGGGCGGGCGAGCAGTACTTC. It specifies CASSLAPLRGRAGEQYF.

J is TRBJ1-3 and V is TRBV28; D remains ambiguous. V dropped 6 bases and J dropped 0 bases, with 6 bases sitting between them. Per the germline V gene, CDR1 is MDHEN and CDR2 is SYDVKM. The CDR3 has 13 residues. The CDR3 reads CASRKLSGNTIYF. The DNA for the CDR3 is TGTGCCAGCAGGAAGCTCTCTGGAAACACCATATATTTT.

The V call is TRBV5-6, the J call TRBJ2-7; D uncertain. Between the trimmed V and J ends, which lost 1 base and 2 bases, there was a span of 7 bases. This CDR3 comprises 13 residues. The germline gives CDR1 SGHDT, CDR2 YYEEEE. DNA for the CDR3: TGTGCCAGCAGCTTGTATGGCACCTACGAGCAGTACTTC. The encoded protein is CASSLYGTYEQYF.

This clone was recorded once. The V and J genes are TRBV7-9 and TRBJ2-1; a weak D match, TRBD1 (5 bases). Germline assignment: CDR1 SEHNR and CDR2 FQNEAQ (reference sequence). V was trimmed by 0 bases and J by 7 bases, leaving 10 bases between them. The CDR3 has 14 residues. CDR3 bases: TGTGCCAGCAGCTTAGCCTGGGCAGGGAATGAGCAGTTCTTC. Residues: CASSLAWAGNEQFF. Using reference TRBV7-9 and TRBJ2-1 for the parts outside the CDR3, the full variable domain is DTGVSQNPRHKITKRGQNVTFRCDPISEHNRLYWYRQTLGQGPEFLTYFQNEAQLEKSRLLSDRFSAERPKGSFSTLEIQRTEQGDSAMYLCASSLAWAGNEQFFGPGTRLTVL.

This clone has just a few counts. The genes are TRBV18 and TRBJ2-1; a weak D match, TRBD2 (6 bases). The V gene's germline CDR1 is KGHSH and CDR2 LQKENI. V shed 0 bases and J shed 9 bases, with 21 bases lying between them. CDR3 length equals 17 residues. The CDR3 protein is CASSPPSQEGQRFEQFF. CDR3 in DNA: TGTGCCAGCTCACCACCCTCTCAGGAGGGCCAAAGATTTGAGCAGTTCTTC.

The chain combines TRBV7-3 with TRBJ2-5; 9 nucleotides match TRBD2. With V trimmed by 5 bases and J by 4 bases, 20 bases remained unmatched. Germline values: CDR1 SGHTA, CDR2 FQGTGA. CDR3 length: 19 residues. CDR3 nucleotides: TGTGCCAGCAGCCCGGGGCGGAATAGCGGGAGCCCTGCACGAGAGACCCAGTACTTC. It translates to CASSPGRNSGSPARETQYF.

This clone was recorded a few times. The chain is built from TRBV18 and TRBJ1-3; 10 bases line up with TRBD1. The germline CDR1 and CDR2 sequences are KGHSH and LQKENI. Germline trimming cut 7 bases from V and 2 bases from J; bases unmatched to any gene: 14. The CDR3 is made up of 18 amino acids. The CDR3: CASFPLTGGFVAGNTIYF. CDR3 DNA: TGTGCCAGCTTCCCCCTGACAGGGGGCTTTGTTGCTGGAAACACCATATATTTT.

The chain uses TRBV19 and TRBJ2-1, with D tentatively TRBD2 (5 bases). V was cut by 4 bases and J by 7 bases, with 20 bases left in between. The CDR3 runs to 16 residues. Germline lookup yields CDR1 LNHDA and CDR2 SQIVND (reference sequence). The CDR3 spells CASSSSRGFNGNEQFF. The CDR3 DNA reads as TGTGCCAGTAGTAGCTCCCGGGGATTTAACGGTAATGAGCAGTTCTTC.

The chain employs TRBV28 and TRBJ2-7; TRBD2 might be the D (6 bases). CDR3 length: 12 residues. V was trimmed by 8 bases and J by 2 bases, leaving 10 bases between them. Germline V gives CDR1 MDHEN, CDR2 SYDVKM. For the CDR3, the DNA is TGTGCCAGCTGCACTAGCCCCTACGAGCAGTACTTC. It encodes CASCTSPYEQYF.

The V call is TRBV7-2, the J call TRBJ2-7; 13 positions agree with TRBD2. Per the germline V gene, CDR1 is SGHTA and CDR2 is FQGNSA. V trimming: 5 bases; J trimming: 0 bases; junction bases outside the gene matches: 7. The CDR3 is 17 residues long. Written as DNA, the CDR3 is TGTGCCAGCAGCGGACTAGCGGGAGTTGGGGGCTCCTACGAGCAGTACTTC. Amino acids: CASSGLAGVGGSYEQYF.

Remarks on this clone: Being one base from a much bigger clone, this may be a read error. J is TRBJ2-5 and V is TRBV2, with TRBD2 matching 15 bases. The germline gives CDR1 SNHLY, CDR2 FYNNEI. V was pared by 7 bases and J by 0 bases, with 6 bases of the junction left unmatched. The CDR3 extends over 17 amino acids. CDR3 in DNA: TGTGCCAGCACCGTGGGACTAGCGGGAGGCAACCAAGAGACCCAGTACTTC. Its translation is CASTVGLAGGNQETQYF.

This clone came up once. The chain employs TRBV5-4 and TRBJ2-2; D tentatively fits TRBD1 or TRBD2 (6 bases each). The CDR3 consists of 16 residues. The V and J ends lost 5 bases and 3 bases respectively, with 17 bases between them. CDR1 and CDR2 (germline): SGHNT, YYREEE (reference sequence). The CDR3 loop is CASSSPRDTDTGELFF. The CDR3 region has the DNA TGTGCCAGCAGTTCACCGCGGGACACAGACACCGGGGAGCTGTTTTTT. Drawing the rest from reference TRBV5-4 and TRBJ2-2, the complete variable domain is ETGVTQSPTHLIKTRGQQVTLRCSSQSGHNTVSWYQQALGQGPQFIFQYYREEENGRGNFPPRFSGLQFPNYSSELNVNALELDDSALYLCASSSPRDTDTGELFFGEGSRLTVL.